The 21 T cell receptor beta chains below all came from one sample that was sequenced in a study of cytomegalovirus exposure and HLA in healthy donors. The PCR had 60 Vbeta and 13 Jbeta primers. Clones were read by immunoSEQ multiplex PCR, and TCRdb kept only the in-frame ones, dropping some. The sample shows approximately 150,000 clones, approximately 80% of them seen only once. The sequencing input was PBMCs. These receptors were obtained from a young man in good health and CMV-seropositive.

The chain joins TRBV6-6 to TRBJ2-7, with D maybe TRBD2 (7 bases). The length of the CDR3 is 15 residues. V was shortened by 8 bases and J by 3 bases, with 20 bases between the two germline ends. Germline values: CDR1 MNHNY, CDR2 SVGAGI (reference sequence). CDR3 nucleotide sequence: TGTGCCAGCGGCACTAGTGGGGGGGCCTTCTACGAGCAGTACTTC. It codes for CASGTSGGAFYEQYF.

The rearrangement uses TRBV30 and TRBJ2-6, with D maybe TRBD1 (6 bases). Trimming shortened V by 2 bases and J by 0 bases, and 14 bases separated the two germline ends. This CDR3 comprises 17 residues. Germline V lookup: CDR1 GTSNPN, CDR2 SVGIG (reference sequence). The DNA for the CDR3 is TGTGCCTGGAGTCCGGACAGTTATACCTCTGGGGCCAACGTCCTGACTTTC. Its translation is CAWSPDSYTSGANVLTF.

The genes are TRBV7-7 and TRBJ1-3; perhaps TRBD1 as D (6 bases). The CDR3 runs 16 residues. The germline gives CDR1 SSHAT, CDR2 FNYEAQ (reference sequence). V dropped 3 bases and J dropped 3 bases, with 15 bases sitting between them. The CDR3 here is CASSFDQGMFGNTIYF. The DNA of the CDR3 is TGTGCCAGCAGCTTCGACCAGGGGATGTTTGGAAACACCATATATTTT.

The chain uses TRBV6-1 and TRBJ2-3, with TRBD2 matching 7 bases. V was pared by 3 bases and J by 6 bases, with 9 bases of the junction left unmatched. Germline CDR1 and CDR2: MNHNS and SASEGT. This CDR3 has 15 residues. Here the CDR3 DNA reads TGTGCCAGCAGTGAGCGGGACTACCCCTGGGATACGCAGTATTTT. It encodes CASSERDYPWDTQYF.

V and J are TRBV11-2 and TRBJ2-1; a possible D gene is TRBD1 (6 bases). Trimming stripped 5 bases from V and 7 bases from J, with 18 bases between. CDR3 length: 15 residues. From germline, CDR1 is SGHAT and CDR2 FQNNGV. DNA for the CDR3: TGTGCCAGCAGCAAGGTCAGGGGTAGGGGAAATGAGCAGTTCTTC. It yields the protein CASSKVRGRGNEQFF.

Only one count was recorded for this clone. This chain uses TRBV7-2 with TRBJ1-5; D gene ambiguous. Per the germline V gene, CDR1 is SGHTA and CDR2 is FQGNSA. The CDR3 is made up of 14 amino acids. Trimming left V 4 bases short and J 6 bases short, with 13 bases between. CDR3 nucleotides: TGTGCCAGCAGCTCTGTGGGGAGGCGTCAGCCCCAGCATTTT. Amino acids: CASSSVGRRQPQHF. Using reference TRBV7-2 and TRBJ1-5 for the parts outside the CDR3, the full variable domain is GAGVSQSPSNKVTEKGKDVELRCDPISGHTALYWYRQSLGQGLEFLIYFQGNSAPDKSGLPSDRFSAERTGGSVSTLTIQRTQQEDSAVYLCASSSVGRRQPQHFGDGTRLSIL.

In the case of this clone: The conserved phenylalanine or tryptophan is not found at the CDR3 terminus, so this likely reflects a read error. V usage is TRBV28 and J usage is TRBJ1-6, with D hard to call. CDR1 is MDHEN and CDR2 is SYDVKM in the germline V gene. Deletions cut 3 bases from V and 7 bases from J, with 10 bases between. CDR3 length: 14 amino acids. As DNA, the CDR3 is TGTGCCAGCAGTTTTACTGCGATGAATTCACCCCTCCACCTT. Its translation is CASSFTAMNSPLHL.

This sequence joins TRBV4-1 and TRBJ1-1; no reliable D call. V lost 1 base and J 1 base, leaving 16 bases between the germline ends. Germline V CDR1 and CDR2: MGHRA, YSYEKL. The CDR3 totals 17 residues. The CDR3 coding sequence is TGCGCCAGCAGCCAAGGTCGAGGGAGTTATGGGAACACTGAAGCTTTCTTT. It codes for CASSQGRGSYGNTEAFF.

A few counts support this clone. The chain carries TRBV6-5 and TRBJ1-1, with D perhaps matching TRBD1 (5 bases). Per germline, CDR1 MNHEY and CDR2 SVGAGI. The V and J ends lost 10 bases and 8 bases respectively, with 17 bases between them. This CDR3 is 12 amino acids long. The CDR3 DNA follows: TGTGCCACTTCCTCGGGACTCTCCGAAGCTTTCTTT. Amino acids: CATSSGLSEAFF.

This clone was recorded only once. The rearrangement links TRBV5-1 to TRBJ1-1, with a tentative D call TRBD1 (6 bases). V was pared by 5 bases and J by 1 base, with 15 bases between. The germline V gene has CDR1 SGHRS and CDR2 YFSETQ. This CDR3 comprises 15 residues. The DNA of the CDR3 is TGCGCCAGCAGACTCGGACAGAATCCGAACACTGAAGCTTTCTTT. It encodes CASRLGQNPNTEAFF.

This clone was seen a few times. This chain joins TRBV5-6 and TRBJ2-7, with 9 positions matching TRBD2. The CDR3 contains 15 residues. The V segment lost 3 bases and the J segment 5 bases; nucleotides outside the gene matches: 9. The V gene's germline CDR1 is SGHDT and CDR2 YYEEEE. This CDR3 is CASSWWGGRADEQYF. As DNA, the CDR3 is TGTGCCAGCAGCTGGTGGGGCGGGAGGGCCGACGAGCAGTACTTC. The variable domain in full, with the rest retrieved from reference TRBV5-6 and TRBJ2-7, is DAGVTQSPTHLIKTRGQQVTLRCSPKSGHDTVSWYQQALGQGPQFIFQYYEEEERQRGNFPDRFSGHQFPNYSSELNVNALLLGDSALYLCASSWWGGRADEQYFGPGTRLTVT.

The J gene is TRBJ1-3, the V gene TRBV6-1; D call uncertain. Germline lookup yields CDR1 MNHNS and CDR2 SASEGT. The CDR3 contains 14 residues. Trimming left V 5 bases short and J 0 bases short, with 8 bases between. The CDR3 nucleotides are TGTGCCAGCAGTTTCACGAGCTCTGGAAACACCATATATTTT. Translated, it gives CASSFTSSGNTIYF.

The CDR3 DNA reads TGTGCCAGCAGTGAACAAAGAGGTGGAAACACCATATATTTT. This gives the protein CASSEQRGGNTIYF. The chain uses TRBV6-1 and TRBJ1-3; D is unresolved. The V gene's germline CDR1 is MNHNS and CDR2 SASEGT. The CDR3 is 14 amino acids. The V gene lost 2 bases and the J gene lost 3 bases, with 8 bases spanning the gap.

V usage is TRBV15 and J usage is TRBJ2-1, with a tentative D call TRBD1 (6 bases). Germline lookup yields CDR1 LNHNV and CDR2 YYDKDF (reference sequence). Between the trimmed V and J ends, which lost 1 base and 1 base, there was a span of 11 bases. This CDR3 comprises 16 residues. DNA of the CDR3: TGTGCCACCAGCAGAGGGATGGGGGCTTCCTACAATGAGCAGTTCTTC. It yields the protein CATSRGMGASYNEQFF.

CDR3 DNA: TGCGCCAGCAGTGGGGGACTAGGACGAAATGAGCAGTTCTTC. It specifies CASSGGLGRNEQFF. The chain uses TRBV10-1 and TRBJ2-1; 8 positions match TRBD2. From germline, CDR1 is WNHNN and CDR2 SYGVQD (reference sequence). The CDR3 loop spans 14 amino acids. V lost 4 bases to trimming and J lost 7 bases; unmatched junction nucleotides: 6.

The chain links TRBV9 to TRBJ2-7; maybe TRBD1 (5 bases). Trimming took off 0 bases at V and 5 bases at J, with 12 bases between the two ends. CDR3 length: 14 amino acids. Germline loops: CDR1 SGDLS, CDR2 YYNGEE. CDR3 bases: TGTGCCAGCAGCGTAGCTTTGGGGCCGGACGAGCAGTACTTC. It yields the protein CASSVALGPDEQYF.

V usage is TRBV6-6 and J usage is TRBJ1-2; 9 bases are shared with TRBD1. The CDR3 runs 12 residues. Germline V CDR1 and CDR2: MNHNY, SVGAGI (reference sequence). V shed 6 bases, J shed 8 bases, and the junction held 4 bases outside the gene matches. This CDR3 reads CASRGQGEGYTF. The CDR3 DNA reads as TGTGCCAGCAGGGGACAGGGAGAAGGCTACACCTTC.

V and J are TRBV7-9 and TRBJ1-3; perhaps TRBD1 as D (5 bases). The germline V gene encodes CDR1 SEHNR and CDR2 FQNEAQ (reference sequence). Trimming removed 7 bases from V and 3 bases from J, with 16 bases in between. The CDR3 runs 15 residues. This CDR3 is CASTTAAGGGNTIYF. In DNA form, the CDR3 reads TGTGCCAGCACCACCGCCGCGGGGGGTGGAAACACCATATATTTT. Drawing the rest from reference TRBV7-9 and TRBJ1-3, the complete variable domain is DTGVSQNPRHKITKRGQNVTFRCDPISEHNRLYWYRQTLGQGPEFLTYFQNEAQLEKSRLLSDRFSAERPKGSFSTLEIQRTEQGDSAMYLCASTTAAGGGNTIYFGEGSWLTVV.

V and J are TRBV29-1 and TRBJ1-1; 7 nucleotides match TRBD1. The CDR3 has 15 residues. Germline assignment: CDR1 SQVTM and CDR2 ANQGSEA. Trimming removed 6 bases from V and 3 bases from J; junction bases left unmatched: 13. For the CDR3, the DNA is TGCAGCGTCGTCCCGACAGGGCGGTCGGACACTGAAGCTTTCTTT. This gives the protein CSVVPTGRSDTEAFF.

The chain combines TRBV27 with TRBJ2-1; perhaps TRBD2 as D (5 bases). The CDR3 covers 15 residues. From germline, CDR1 is MNHEY and CDR2 SMNVEV (reference sequence). V was cut by 2 bases and J by 6 bases, with 14 bases left in between. CDR3 nucleotide sequence: TGTGCCAGCAGTTTAACGGACTCGAGGTTCAATGAGCAGTTCTTC. Amino acids: CASSLTDSRFNEQFF.

The chain is built from TRBV11-2 and TRBJ1-2; 10 nucleotides match TRBD1. J was trimmed by 7 bases and V by 3 bases; bases with no gene match: 8. The germline gives CDR1 SGHAT, CDR2 FQNNGV. The CDR3 has 15 amino acids. The chain's CDR3 is CASSLYRQGAGGYTF. The CDR3 DNA follows: TGTGCCAGCAGCTTGTATAGACAGGGGGCGGGTGGCTACACCTTC.